This TCR beta chain was retrieved from a study of vaccination and CD4 T cells after COVID-19. Study background: All convalescent patients were nasal swab PCR positive for SARS-CoV-2; roughly ten had mild and one severe disease.

A note on this clonotype: The antigen remains unidentified.

V gave up 4 bases and J gave up 0 bases, with 7 bases separating them. The CDR3 consists of 14 residues. Germline CDR1 reads MNHEY; CDR2 reads SVGAGI. General study points: Convalescent patients had 304 of 307 vaccine-specific clones showing spike mono-reactivity. A nonsignificant median increase from approximately 23 to 38 SARS-CoV-2-reactive clonotypes was observed.

Cultured CD4+ T cell DNA underwent sequencing with the Oncomine TCR Beta short-read assay. TCRdb analysed the PCR reads with MiXCR anew, one entry per CDR3 protein. The sample records around 15,000 distinct CDR3 sequences, about 60% being singletons. The treatment is: 10-day PBMC culture with coronavirus spike peptide pools or control peptides (ViraFEST assay). Half the growth medium was swapped for new IL-2 medium on days 3 and 7. The sample consisted of CD4+ T cells from blood, cultured in vitro. This rearrangement joins TRBV6-5 to TRBJ1-3; D perhaps matches TRBD1 (5 bases). The sequence was obtained from a human donor who had recovered from COVID-19. CDR3 DNA sequence: TGTGCCAGCAGTTCAGGGAGCTCTGGAAACACCATATATTTT. As protein: CASSSGSSGNTIYF.